Listed below are T cell receptor beta chains from one sample, sequenced in a study of cytomegalovirus exposure and HLA in healthy donors. Only in-frame clones appear in the TCRdb table, and some are missing; sequencing was by immunoSEQ multiplex PCR. The data hold just under 95,000 clones, with 81% observed a single time. The sample comprised PBMCs. The receptors were gathered from a human donor in good health. The CDR3 runs from the conserved cysteine through the conserved F or W. Fields, in order: J gene, V gene, CDR3 length, D gene, CDR3 protein. D genes are given only for firm matches.

j_gene: TRBJ2-1; v_gene: TRBV5-8; len: 15; d_gene: TRBD2; CDR3aa: CASSLESSGYNEQFF
j_gene: TRBJ1-1; v_gene: TRBV28; len: 13; d_gene: TRBD1; CDR3aa: CASSLGQVTEAFF
j_gene: TRBJ2-2; v_gene: TRBV10-3; len: 18; d_gene: TRBD2; CDR3aa: CAISELDILAESTGELFF
j_gene: TRBJ1-2; v_gene: TRBV12-5; len: 15; d_gene: TRBD1; CDR3aa: CASGPPWDRVSGYTF
j_gene: TRBJ2-5; v_gene: TRBV18; len: 15; d_gene: .; CDR3aa: CASSPQRQPEETQYF
j_gene: TRBJ2-7; v_gene: TRBV5-4; len: 14; d_gene: .; CDR3aa: CASMERPLSYEQYF
j_gene: TRBJ2-2; v_gene: TRBV7-9; len: 12; d_gene: .; CDR3aa: CAPNTNTGELFF
j_gene: TRBJ1-2; v_gene: TRBV28; len: 14; d_gene: .; CDR3aa: CASSLSVLNYGYTF
j_gene: TRBJ2-3; v_gene: TRBV19; len: 15; d_gene: .; CDR3aa: CASSIYASGADTQYF
j_gene: TRBJ2-7; v_gene: TRBV6-1; len: 15; d_gene: .; CDR3aa: CASRATGSLTYEQYF
j_gene: TRBJ2-7; v_gene: TRBV5-1; len: 13; d_gene: .; CDR3aa: CASRPGGLGEQYF
j_gene: TRBJ2-6; v_gene: TRBV27; len: 15; d_gene: .; CDR3aa: CASSPWGPGANVLTF
j_gene: TRBJ2-4; v_gene: TRBV7-2; len: 13; d_gene: .; CDR3aa: CASSPWDSPIQYF
j_gene: TRBJ2-2; v_gene: TRBV5-1; len: 15; d_gene: .; CDR3aa: CASSLGLGTTGELFF